This T cell receptor beta chain comes out of a study of T cell responses to AZD1222 COVID-19 vaccine. The study, taken as a whole, reports: The donor group comprised mostly white British people and more females; the analysis possibly underestimated clonal diversity. Sampled repertoires all dated from after the peak T cell response.

Repertoires were generated with immunoSEQ multiplex PCR, while TCRdb's copy carries only in-frame clones and drops some. The repertoire consists of 45,000 to 65,000 clones, with around 90% occurring once and the leading ten covering less than 3%. Germline V gene data show CDR1 as MNHEY and CDR2 as SMNVEV (reference sequence). The V gene end was trimmed by 6 bases and the J gene end by 2 bases; junction bases not matched to a gene: 10. The CDR3 sequence is 16 residues long. Concerning this clone itself: Its antigen is not identified.

The V gene is TRBV27, the J gene TRBJ2-3, with 8 bases that match TRBD1. Material: peripheral blood, obtained 28 days after the second AZD1222 dose. The TCR was taken from an adult who received the AZD1222 COVID-19 vaccine. The CDR3 sequence is CASRPDRAPPTDTQYF. DNA for the CDR3: TGTGCCAGCAGACCGGACAGGGCCCCCCCCACAGATACGCAGTATTTT.